This TCR beta chain was observed in a study of T cell responses to AZD1222 COVID-19 vaccine. Points from the study as a whole: No repertoire was sampled before or during the peak T cell response, only after it. Receipt of two AZD1222 doses was followed by a rise in Spike-specific TCR breadth and depth. Spike was spanned by vaccine-associated CD4 TCRs, which were dominant at 160-218 and 743-854. Unmutated variant regions are reportedly targeted by nearly half of spike-specific TCRs.

V lost 4 bases and J 0 bases, leaving 32 bases between the germline ends. Germline V gene sequence: CDR1 SGHRS, CDR2 YFSETQ. CDR3 size: 21 residues. For this clone: Its specificity is not known.

Clones were read by immunoSEQ multiplex PCR, and TCRdb kept only the in-frame ones, dropping some. The sample yields more than 85,000 clones, approximately 91% seen once. The J gene is TRBJ2-7, the V gene TRBV5-1; possibly TRBD2 for D (10 bases). This TCR was recovered from an adult in good health. Material: peripheral blood, obtained on day 0 of MenACWY control vaccination. DNA of the CDR3: TGCGCCAGCAGCCCGGAAGGCGGACAGGGGACGACTAGCGGGCGCTCCTACGAGCAGTACTTC. Its translation: CASSPEGGQGTTSGRSYEQYF.